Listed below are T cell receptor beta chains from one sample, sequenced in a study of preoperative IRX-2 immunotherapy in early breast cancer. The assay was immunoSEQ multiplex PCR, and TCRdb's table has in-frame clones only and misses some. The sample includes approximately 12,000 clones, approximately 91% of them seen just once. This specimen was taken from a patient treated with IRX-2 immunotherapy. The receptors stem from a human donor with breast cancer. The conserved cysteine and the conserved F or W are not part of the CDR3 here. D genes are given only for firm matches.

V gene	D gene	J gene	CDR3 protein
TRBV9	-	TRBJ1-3	ASSVGKSTGNTIY
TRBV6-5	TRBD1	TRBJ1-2	ASRPTGILDYGYT
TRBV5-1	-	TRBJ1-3	ASSLVSGRNTIY
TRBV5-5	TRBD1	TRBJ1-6	ASSLFRDREFNSPLH
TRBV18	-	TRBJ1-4	ASSPQGSNEKLF
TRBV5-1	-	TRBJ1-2	ASSLADAGPYYGYT
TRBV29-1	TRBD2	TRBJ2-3	SGRLASTDTQY
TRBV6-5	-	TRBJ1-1	ASSRATPPNTEAF
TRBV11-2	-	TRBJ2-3	ASSTSTDTQY
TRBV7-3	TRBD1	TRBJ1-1	ASSVGTAAEAF
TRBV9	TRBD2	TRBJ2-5	ASSVVCGGTYQETQY
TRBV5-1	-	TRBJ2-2	ASSLRQGSAGELF
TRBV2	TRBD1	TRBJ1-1	ASSESQGALAEAF
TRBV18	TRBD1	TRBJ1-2	ASSSVDRSYGYT
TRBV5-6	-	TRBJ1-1	ASSLGGTYTEAF
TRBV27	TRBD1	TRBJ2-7	ASSLWGQGVEQY
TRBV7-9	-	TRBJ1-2	ASSSTAPQARDYGYT
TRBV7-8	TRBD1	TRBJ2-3	ASSVTDRVGDTQY
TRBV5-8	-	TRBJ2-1	ASSLGEWNEQF
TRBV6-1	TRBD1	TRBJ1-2	ASRKGQYGYT
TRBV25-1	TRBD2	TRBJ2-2	ASSEPGLAGNTGELF
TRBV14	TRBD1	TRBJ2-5	ASSQGQGRAD
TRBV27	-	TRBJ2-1	ASSPQLRVNEQF
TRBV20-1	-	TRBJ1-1	SAREGLIPF
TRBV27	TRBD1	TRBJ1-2	ASSLGTGDGYT
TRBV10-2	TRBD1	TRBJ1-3	ASSPTDRAANTIY
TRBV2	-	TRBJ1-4	ASSSEEKLF
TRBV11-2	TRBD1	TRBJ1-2	ASSFGQGGYGYT
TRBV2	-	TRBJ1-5	ASTSSGIRGNQPQH
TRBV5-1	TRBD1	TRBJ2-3	ASRPGQGTDTQY
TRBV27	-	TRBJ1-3	ASSLRYSGNTIY
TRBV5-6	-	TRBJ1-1	ASSLRWKGGAEAF
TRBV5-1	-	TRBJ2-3	ASSLGGLEVGGGTDTQY
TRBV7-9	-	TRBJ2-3	ASSLGRGDPDTQY
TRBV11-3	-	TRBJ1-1	ASSLWGTEAF
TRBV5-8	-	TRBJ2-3	ASSPPTFSTDTQY
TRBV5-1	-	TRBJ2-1	ASRPTGGSSYNEQF
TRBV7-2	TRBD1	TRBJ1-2	ASSLEGAGYT
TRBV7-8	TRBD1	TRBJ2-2	ASSLRAAGGTANTGELF
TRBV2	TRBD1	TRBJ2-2	ASSLQGSMNTGELF
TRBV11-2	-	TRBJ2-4	ASSTRWGKKNIQY
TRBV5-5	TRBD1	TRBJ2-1	ASSLRQGDIDEQF
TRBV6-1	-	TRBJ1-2	ASSEILGATYGYT
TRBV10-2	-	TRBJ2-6	ASSESMGGHGANVLT
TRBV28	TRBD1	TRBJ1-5	ASSSGGGGNQPQH
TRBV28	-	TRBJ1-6	ASSLMSGNNSPLH